The next 32 T cell receptor beta chains were all read from a single sample in a study of identical twins. From the 5' RACE reads, TCRdb called clonotypes with MiXCR, one entry per CDR3 protein. This repertoire shows about 660,000 distinct CDR3 sequences, less than 10% found once; its top ten account for around 0.95%. The same sample was also used in a study of yellow fever vaccine responses in identical twins.

The sample was PBMCs. These receptors were collected from a woman younger than 30 in good health.

This clonotype was detected a few times. This chain connects TRBV5-6 to TRBJ2-5; maybe TRBD1 (6 bases). The ends were cut back, 0 bases at V and 5 bases at J, with 11 bases in the middle. The germline V gene encodes CDR1 SGHDT and CDR2 YYEEEE. This CDR3 has 14 residues. CDR3 amino acids: CASSLGQDAETQYF. CDR3 sequence (DNA): TGTGCCAGCAGCTTGGGACAGGATGCGGAGACCCAGTACTTC.

This chain joins TRBV5-1 and TRBJ2-5; 7 bases fit TRBD1. There are 15 residues in the CDR3. V dropped 4 bases and J dropped 5; count of bases not matched to a gene: 11. Germline V gene data show CDR1 as SGHRS and CDR2 as YFSETQ. The CDR3 loop reads CASSRVQGFAETQYF. The CDR3 DNA follows: TGCGCCAGCAGCAGAGTACAGGGGTTCGCGGAGACCCAGTACTTC.

The V call is TRBV10-2, the J call TRBJ2-7, with TRBD1 matching over 10 bases. This CDR3 has 15 amino acids. Trimming at V came to 6 bases and at J to 3 bases, leaving 8 bases not matched to a gene. The germline gives CDR1 WSHSY, CDR2 SAAADI. In nucleotides, the CDR3 is TGCGCCAGCAGGAGAGGGACAGGGGATGTCTACGAGCAGTACTTC. It yields the protein CASRRGTGDVYEQYF.

The sample holds a few counts of this clonotype. The CDR3 region has the DNA TGTGCCATCAGTGAAGGGGTTTCCTACGAGCAGTACTTC. It is translated as CAISEGVSYEQYF. V is TRBV10-3 and J is TRBJ2-7, with a possible D match to TRBD1 (5 bases). The germline CDR1 and CDR2 sequences are ENHRY and SYGVKD. There are 13 residues in the CDR3. V was cut by 3 bases and J by 1 base, with 7 bases left in between.

This clonotype was seen more than once but under ten times. The rearrangement links TRBV2 to TRBJ2-3, with TRBD1 matching 9 bases. This CDR3 region has 16 residues. Germline V lookup: CDR1 SNHLY, CDR2 FYNNEI. V gave up 4 bases and J gave up 0 bases; unmatched junction bases: 5. In DNA, the CDR3 is TGTGCCAGCAGTGTGGGACAGGGATCTAGCACAGATACGCAGTATTTT. It is translated as CASSVGQGSSTDTQYF. Combining the CDR3 with reference TRBV2 and TRBJ2-3 gives the whole variable domain EPEVTQTPSHQVTQMGQEVILRCVPISNHLYFYWYRQILGQKVEFLVSFYNNEISEKSEIFDDQFSVERPDGSNFTLKIRSTKLEDSAMYFCASSVGQGSSTDTQYFGPGTRLTVL.

Worth noting for this clonotype: The germline gene is not matched at one end of the junction; a read error may be the cause. CDR3 protein: CARSLDLGNEQFF. CDR3 nucleotide sequence: TGTGCCAGGAGCTTAGATCTGGGGAATGAGCAGTTCTTC. The chain is built from TRBV11-2 and TRBJ2-1; D not resolved. The V gene's germline CDR1 is SGHAT and CDR2 FQNNGV. The CDR3 is 13 residues long.

This clonotype showed up just a few times. The chain uses TRBV6-2 or TRBV6-3 and TRBJ2-1, with 7 bases lining up with TRBD1. The CDR3 is 15 residues long. The V gene's germline CDR1 is MNHEY and CDR2 SVGEGT. Unmatched junction bases numbered 6, after V lost 5 bases and J lost 2 bases. CDR3: CASSPTGSAYNEQFF. The CDR3 DNA sequence: TGTGCCAGCAGTCCGACAGGGTCCGCCTACAATGAGCAGTTCTTC.

V gene TRBV6-1 combines with J gene TRBJ2-6, with no clear D. The CDR3 loop spans 15 amino acids. The V gene lost 1 base and the J gene lost 1 base, with 5 bases spanning the gap. The germline V gene encodes CDR1 MNHNS and CDR2 SASEGT. CDR3: CASSEGNSGANVLTF. CDR3 bases: TGTGCCAGCAGTGAAGGAAATTCTGGGGCCAACGTCCTGACTTTC.

The table lists this clonotype with many counts. Here the CDR3 DNA reads TGTGCCAGCAGTTTAGGGGTGAATACGCAGTATTTT. Encoded protein: CASSLGVNTQYF. The chain joins TRBV12-3 or TRBV12-4 to TRBJ2-3; no clear D. Trimming removed 1 base at V and 7 bases at J, with 6 bases between. CDR3 length: 12 residues.

This clonotype was observed a handful of times. The rearrangement links TRBV18 to TRBJ1-4; no reliable D call. V lost 4 bases and J 0 bases, leaving 9 bases between the germline ends. This CDR3 is built from 15 residues. Germline V gene sequence: CDR1 KGHSH, CDR2 LQKENI. CDR3 DNA sequence: TGTGCCAGCTCACGAGAAGGACCAACTAATGAAAAACTGTTTTTT. Protein: CASSREGPTNEKLFF.

This clonotype was counted only a few times. The genes are TRBV27 and TRBJ2-7, with a weak D call TRBD1 (7 bases). This CDR3 contains 15 residues. The germline V and J ends were trimmed by 4 bases and 2 bases, with 15 bases remaining between them. The germline CDR1 and CDR2 sequences are MNHEY and SMNVEV (reference sequence). The CDR3 is CASSWWGDSPYEQYF. In nucleotides, the CDR3 is TGTGCCAGCAGTTGGTGGGGGGACAGCCCCTACGAGCAGTACTTC.

Many counts were recorded for this clonotype. J is TRBJ2-3 and V is TRBV7-2; TRBD2 matches 9 bases. The V segment lost 1 base and the J segment 1 base; nucleotides outside the gene matches: 3. This CDR3 is built from 16 residues. Germline CDR1 and CDR2: SGHTA and FQGNSA. The CDR3 reads CASSLERLAGTDTQYF. The CDR3, as DNA: TGTGCCAGCAGCTTAGAGAGACTAGCGGGCACAGATACGCAGTATTTT.

The rearrangement uses TRBV12-3 or TRBV12-4 and TRBJ2-2; D uncertain. V lost 3 bases and J 9 bases, leaving 8 bases between the germline ends. CDR3 size: 12 residues. CDR3 in DNA: TGTGCCAGCAGTTTTAGTACGAGGGAGCTGTTTTTT. It translates to CASSFSTRELFF.

This clonotype has only a few counts. The chain links TRBV7-2 to TRBJ2-5; perhaps TRBD2 as D (6 bases). This CDR3 has 14 amino acids. The germline V gene has CDR1 SGHTA and CDR2 FQGNSA. V was clipped by 5 bases and J by 0 bases, with 10 bases between them. CDR3 nucleotides: TGTGCCAGCAGCGCCCGGGACTACCAAGAGACCCAGTACTTC. Its translation is CASSARDYQETQYF.

This clonotype was seen at least ten times. The V gene is TRBV29-1, the J gene TRBJ2-1; 9 bases align to TRBD1. Germline CDR1 reads SQVTM; CDR2 reads ANQGSEA. V lost 7 bases and J lost 4; bases outside the gene matches: 5. The CDR3 runs 13 residues. The CDR3 spells CSAIDRGYNEQFF. In DNA, the CDR3 is TGCAGCGCCATAGACAGGGGGTACAATGAGCAGTTCTTC.

This clonotype came up a few times. The rearrangement joins TRBV5-1 to TRBJ1-5, with D perhaps matching TRBD1 (5 bases). The CDR3 totals 15 residues. Between the trimmed V and J ends, which lost 4 bases and 4 bases, there was a span of 15 bases. Germline V CDR1 and CDR2: SGHRS, YFSETQ. CDR3 loop: CASSPTGEGNQPQHF. The CDR3 DNA reads as TGCGCCAGCAGCCCCACCGGGGAGGGGAATCAGCCCCAGCATTTT.

The gene calls are TRBV20-1 and TRBJ2-2; D not resolved. The V gene's germline CDR1 is DFQATT and CDR2 SNEGSKA (reference sequence). This CDR3 has 12 amino acids. V was trimmed by 4 bases and J by 7 bases, leaving 10 bases between them. CDR3 in amino acids: CSATPRVGELFF. For the CDR3, the DNA is TGCAGTGCTACGCCCCGGGTCGGGGAGCTGTTTTTT.

The genes are TRBV24-1 and TRBJ2-6; TRBD1 might be the D (6 bases). CDR1 and CDR2 from the germline V gene are KGHDR and SFDVKD. Trimming took 2 bases from V and 4 from J, leaving 20 bases between them. The CDR3 length is 19 residues. The CDR3 DNA reads TGTGCCACCAGTGATTCAGGGGCTCTAGCTGGGCGGGGGGCCAACGTCCTGACTTTC. Its protein product is CATSDSGALAGRGANVLTF.

This clonotype was recorded many times. The chain links TRBV5-1 to TRBJ2-3, with TRBD1 matching 8 bases. CDR1 SGHRS and CDR2 YFSETQ come from the germline V gene. V trimming: 1 base; J trimming: 5 bases; junction bases outside the gene matches: 6. The CDR3 has 15 residues. This chain's CDR3 is CASSLTGQGQDTQYF. Here the CDR3 DNA reads TGCGCCAGCAGCTTGACCGGACAGGGTCAAGATACGCAGTATTTT.

V and J are TRBV24-1 and TRBJ2-5, with TRBD1 as a possible D gene (5 bases). The CDR3 extends over 14 amino acids. V gave up 1 base and J gave up 3 bases, with 8 bases separating them. The germline V gene encodes CDR1 KGHDR and CDR2 SFDVKD. CDR3 in amino acids: CATSDFTREETQYF. CDR3 nucleotides: TGTGCCACCAGTGATTTCACCAGGGAAGAGACCCAGTACTTC.

The sample holds many counts of this clonotype. The J gene is TRBJ2-7, the V gene TRBV28; 13 nucleotides line up with TRBD2. Losses at the gene ends were 5 bases for V and 4 bases for J; bases not matched to a gene: 11. The CDR3 is 17 residues long. From germline, CDR1 is MDHEN and CDR2 SYDVKM. The CDR3 here is CASSPVLGTSGIYEQYF. For the CDR3, the DNA is TGTGCCAGCAGTCCCGTCCTCGGGACTAGCGGGATATACGAGCAGTACTTC. The full variable domain, with the rest looked up from reference TRBV28 and TRBJ2-7, is DVKVTQSSRYLVKRTGEKVFLECVQDMDHENMFWYRQDPGLGLRLIYFSYDVKMKEKGDIPEGYSVSREKKERFSLILESASTNQTSMYLCASSPVLGTSGIYEQYFGPGTRLTVT.

In this sample, this clonotype turned up a few times. The chain is built from TRBV29-1 and TRBJ2-5, with TRBD1 identical over 7 bases. Germline assignment: CDR1 SQVTM and CDR2 ANQGSEA. The length of the CDR3 is 13 residues. J gave up 2 bases and V 4 bases, and 4 bases lay outside the gene matches. The CDR3 nucleotides are TGCAGCGTTGCCGGGACAGAGCAAGAGACCCAGTACTTC. Protein: CSVAGTEQETQYF.

Details on this clonotype: The junction departs from germline at one end; a sequencing error may be responsible. The CDR3 bases are TGTGGCAGCAGCGCAACTACTAAAACCCTAAGCACAGATACGCAGTATTTT. Translation: CGSSATTKTLSTDTQYF. This chain links TRBV12-3 or TRBV12-4 with TRBJ2-3; D gene unclear. The CDR3 is 17 residues long.

The chain couples TRBV7-2 to TRBJ2-7; TRBD1 aligns across 10 bases. V lost 5 bases, J lost 9 bases, and 10 bases stayed unmatched. The CDR3 runs to 14 residues. Germline lookup yields CDR1 SGHTA and CDR2 FQGNSA. The CDR3 bases are TGTGCCAGCAGCGGCACCGGGACAGGGGTTCGGCAGTACTTC. Residues: CASSGTGTGVRQYF.

This clonotype was detected ten times or more. V gene TRBV12-3 or TRBV12-4 combines with J gene TRBJ2-3, with D hard to call. This CDR3 has 13 amino acids. V lost 7 bases and J lost 0, with 8 bases in between. CDR3 DNA sequence: TGTGCCAGCATGTGGGCTAGCACAGATACGCAGTATTTT. It specifies CASMWASTDTQYF.

The V and J genes are TRBV6-1 and TRBJ1-1; no clear D gene. V lost 6 bases, J lost 2 bases, and 10 bases lay in between. The CDR3 has 13 amino acids. CDR1 is MNHNS and CDR2 is SASEGT in the germline V gene. The CDR3 reads CASRTQGNTEAFF. The CDR3 coding sequence is TGTGCCAGCAGGACACAAGGAAACACTGAAGCTTTCTTT.

CDR3 in DNA: TGTGCCAGCACCCCTTGGGGGGAAAACACTGAAGCTTTCTTT. As protein: CASTPWGENTEAFF. The chain combines TRBV27 with TRBJ1-1; tentatively, D is TRBD1 (5 bases). There are 14 residues in the CDR3. Deletions cut 7 bases from V and 2 bases from J, with 14 bases between. Looked up from germline, CDR1 is MNHEY and CDR2 is SMNVEV (reference sequence).

The chain recombines TRBV29-1 with TRBJ2-2; 9 bases match TRBD2. Trimming at V came to 5 bases and at J to 1 base, leaving 14 bases not matched to a gene. The CDR3 length is 18 residues. The germline CDR1 and CDR2 sequences are SQVTM and ANQGSEA. CDR3 in DNA: TGCAGCGTTTTTTTTGTCAGCGGGAGGCAACGGAACACCGGGGAGCTGTTTTTT. It specifies CSVFFVSGRQRNTGELFF.

The chain has TRBV20-1 and TRBJ2-5; D tentatively fits TRBD1 or TRBD2 (5 bases each). Trimming cost V 6 bases and J 3 bases, with 17 bases left between them. The CDR3 sequence is 14 residues long. Germline V gene sequence: CDR1 DFQATT, CDR2 SNEGSKA (reference sequence). CDR3 DNA: TGCAGTGCCCCAGCACGGCAGGGAGAAGAGACCCAGTACTTC. Translated, it gives CSAPARQGEETQYF.

Points on this clonotype: Its ends do not fully match the called genes, so a read error is possible. This sequence joins TRBV9 and TRBJ2-7; maybe TRBD2 (5 bases). The germline V gene encodes CDR1 SGDLS and CDR2 YYNGEE. There are 14 residues in the CDR3. Here the CDR3 reads CASSVGPWSDKRVF. CDR3 DNA: TGTGCCAGCAGCGTAGGCCCGTGGTCAGACAAGAGGGTCTTC.

This clonotype was seen a handful of times. CDR3 sequence reads: CAAGRGRNEKLFF. DNA of the CDR3: TGTGCCGCCGGCCGGGGTCGGAATGAAAAACTGTTTTTT. This chain connects TRBV6-1 to TRBJ1-4; D gene unclear. CDR1 is MNHNS, CDR2 SASEGT, per germline. Trimming removed 11 bases at V and 5 bases at J, with 15 bases between. The CDR3 has 13 residues.

The rearrangement links TRBV12-3 or TRBV12-4 to TRBJ2-1, with D hard to call. The CDR3 consists of 16 residues. The V end was cut by 6 bases, the J end by 3 bases, with 18 bases between. This CDR3 is CASRPLGGKNYNEQFF. The CDR3 DNA reads TGTGCCAGCAGGCCGCTAGGCGGCAAAAACTACAATGAGCAGTTCTTC.